This is a list of T cell receptor beta chains from one sample in a study of response to subunit inactivated influenza vaccine. TCRdb re-derived calls from the RT-PCR reads in MiXCR, one entry per CDR3 protein. The profile covers 650,000 to 800,000 distinct CDR3 sequences, with about 15% appearing a single time and around 6.5% taken by the ten largest. Specimen: PBMCs from blood, collected 14 days before vaccination. Receptor source: a man in his fifties who received an inactivated influenza vaccine. The CDR3 runs from the conserved cysteine through the conserved F or W. The D gene is left open where the match is weak. Expanded clones are given a class, and other clones once, few, many or no size at all.

v_call,clone_size,j_call,d_call,cdr3_nt,cdr3_aa
TRBV20-1,many,TRBJ1-2,TRBD1,TGCAGTGGTCAGGGACAGGCTAACTATGGCTACACCTTC,CSGQGQANYGYTF
TRBV5-6,few,TRBJ1-4,NA,TGTGCCAGCAGCTTGACGGGGCCATACGAAAAACTGTTTTTT,CASSLTGPYEKLFF
TRBV7-2,few,TRBJ1-2,NA,TGTGCCAGCAGCTTAGGAGGCGGTAACTATGGCTACACCTTC,CASSLGGGNYGYTF
TRBV7-6,few,TRBJ2-2,NA,TGTGCCAGCAGCCAAGCGGGATCGGGGGGCCCCGGGGAGCTGTTTTTT,CASSQAGSGGPGELFF
TRBV15,NA,TRBJ2-7,TRBD2,TGTGCCACCAGCAGTAGCGGGAGCTCAGACGAGCAGTACTTC,CATSSSGSSDEQYF
TRBV11-2,NA,TRBJ1-2,TRBD1,TGTGCCAGCAGCCTGGGGGACAGAAGCGGCTACACCTTC,CASSLGDRSGYTF
TRBV20-1,few,TRBJ2-7,NA,TGCAGTGCTAGAGGACACCTCGGGTCCTACGAGCAGTACTTC,CSARGHLGSYEQYF
TRBV7-9,NA,TRBJ1-2,NA,TGTGCCAGCAGCTTATGGGGGAGTGGCTACACCTTC,CASSLWGSGYTF
TRBV11-2,many,TRBJ2-4,TRBD2,TGTGCCAGCAGCTTAGATCTCGGGGGAGGGCCGGCCAAAAACATTCAGTACTTC,CASSLDLGGGPAKNIQYF
TRBV12-3/TRBV12-4,NA,TRBJ1-1,TRBD1,TGTGCCAGCAGTTCTTACAGGGGACCGGGAGCTTTCTTT,CASSSYRGPGAFF
TRBV12-3/TRBV12-4,many,TRBJ1-5,TRBD1,TGTGCCAGCAGCCGTGCAGGGGGCAGTCAGCCCCAGCATTTT,CASSRAGGSQPQHF
TRBV6-2/TRBV6-3,NA,TRBJ1-6,NA,TGTGCCAGCAGAGGAGGTTCACCCCTCCACTTT,CASRGGSPLHF
TRBV20-1,NA,TRBJ1-1,NA,TGCAGTGCTCTGGGGGGGGGAAAAACTGAAGCTTTCTTT,CSALGGGKTEAFF
TRBV29-1,NA,TRBJ1-1,NA,TGCAGCGCCTCTTCCCTGGCGGTTTACACTGAAGCTTTCTTT,CSASSLAVYTEAFF
TRBV3-1,NA,TRBJ1-3,NA,TGTGCCAGCAGCCAAGATGTAGGGCCCTCTGGAAACACCATATATTTT,CASSQDVGPSGNTIYF